The following is a TCR beta chain sequence with its context. The source of the sample is a study of T cells in narcolepsy. Clones were sequenced by immunoSEQ multiplex PCR, and TCRdb holds only the in-frame ones, with some missing. The sample includes roughly 15,000 clones, 85% seen only once; the top ten take 30% to 45%. Germline lookup yields CDR1 MNHEY and CDR2 SMNVEV (reference sequence). CDR3 length equals 15 residues. Deletions cut 4 bases from V and 10 bases from J, with 20 bases between. The specimen was memory (CD45RA-) CD4+ T cells from blood. The chain combines TRBV27 with TRBJ2-1; D is possibly TRBD1 or TRBD2 (6 bases each). The receptor was isolated from a human donor in good health. The CDR3: CASSSPSPGAWEQFF. The CDR3 DNA sequence: TGTGCCAGCAGTTCCCCGTCCCCGGGGGCATGGGAGCAGTTCTTC.